Below are 8 T cell receptor beta chains sequenced from a single sample in a study of T cell repertoires in cytomegalovirus infection. TCRdb used MiXCR to reprocess the reads, holding one entry per CDR3 protein. The profile shows hundreds of thousands of distinct CDR3 sequences, 24% of them singletons. Sequencing used CD8+ T cells from PBMCs. All receptors come from a human donor in good health (CMV status not recorded). Some clones in this sample may be carry-over from other donors' samples.

This clonotype was observed many times. One junction end does not reproduce the germline sequence, and a read error may be involved. The rearrangement joins TRBV7-7 to TRBJ1-6; D uncertain. The CDR3 length is 13 residues. Germline CDR1 reads SSHAT; CDR2 reads FNYEAQ (reference sequence). In DNA, the CDR3 is TGTGCTAGCAGCTCAAGCCACGGTTCACCCCTCCACTTT. Encoded protein: CASSSSHGSPLHF.

At least ten counts were recorded for this clonotype. This chain connects TRBV7-8 to TRBJ2-5, with 7 bases aligning to TRBD2. The germline CDR1 and CDR2 sequences are SGHVS and FQNEAQ. V lost 5 bases, J lost 4 bases, and 19 bases stayed unmatched. The CDR3 extends over 18 amino acids. CDR3: CASSVDLNVGLVRETQYF. CDR3 sequence (DNA): TGTGCCAGCAGCGTCGACCTGAATGTCGGACTAGTAAGAGAGACCCAGTACTTC.

This clonotype came up many times. The rearrangement uses TRBV7-8 and TRBJ1-2; a possible D gene is TRBD1 (5 bases). The V gene's germline CDR1 is SGHVS and CDR2 FQNEAQ. Trimming took off 5 bases at V and 4 bases at J, with 14 bases between the two ends. This CDR3 region has 14 residues. The CDR3 reads CASSAAGTVYGYTF. The CDR3 coding sequence is TGTGCCAGCAGCGCAGCCGGGACGGTCTATGGCTACACCTTC. Full variable domain (rest looked up from reference TRBV7-8 and TRBJ1-2): GAGVSQSPRYKVAKRGQDVALRCDPISGHVSLFWYQQALGQGPEFLTYFQNEAQLDKSGLPSDRFFAERPEGSVSTLKIQRTQQEDSAVYLCASSAAGTVYGYTFGSGTRLTVV.

The table lists this clonotype with a few counts. V and J are TRBV15 and TRBJ1-5; TRBD1 is a possible D gene (6 bases). V gave up 6 bases and J gave up 1 base, with 13 bases separating them. Germline assignment: CDR1 LNHNV and CDR2 YYDKDF (reference sequence). The CDR3 is made up of 15 amino acids. The CDR3 loop reads CATSLTGMSNQPQHF. DNA for the CDR3: TGTGCCACCAGTCTAACAGGGATGAGCAATCAGCCCCAGCATTTT.

The chain joins TRBV19 to TRBJ2-1, with D perhaps TRBD1 or TRBD2 (5 bases each). The germline gives CDR1 LNHDA, CDR2 SQIVND (reference sequence). This CDR3 spans 13 amino acids. Trimming took 6 bases from V and 5 from J, leaving 11 bases between them. The CDR3 DNA is TGTGCCAGTAGCAAAGGGGAGAACAATGAGCAGTTCTTC. Its protein is CASSKGENNEQFF.

This clonotype was seen a handful of times. This chain connects TRBV29-1 to TRBJ1-1; 9 bases align to TRBD1. CDR1 and CDR2 (germline): SQVTM, ANQGSEA. Germline trimming cut 0 bases from V and 0 bases from J; bases unmatched to any gene: 14. The CDR3 consists of 19 residues. In nucleotides, the CDR3 is TGCAGCGTTGAAGATCATCGGGCGACAGGGGGTATGGTGAACACTGAAGCTTTCTTT. This translates into CSVEDHRATGGMVNTEAFF.

The chain joins TRBV28 to TRBJ2-3; 7 bases match TRBD2. Germline values: CDR1 MDHEN, CDR2 SYDVKM. This CDR3 has 19 amino acids. V gave up 6 bases and J gave up 1 base; unmatched junction bases: 19. The DNA for the CDR3 is TGTGCCAGCAGCCGCAGTGGGACCAGAGCGGGGAGTCGCACAGATACGCAGTATTTT. This sequence encodes CASSRSGTRAGSRTDTQYF.

This clonotype was counted ten times or more. This chain links TRBV7-2 with TRBJ1-1; possible D gene TRBD1, 6 bases. The CDR3 loop spans 16 amino acids. Deletions cut 4 bases from V and 2 bases from J, with 17 bases between. The germline V gene has CDR1 SGHTA and CDR2 FQGNSA. The CDR3 here is CASSSGTRADNTEAFF. CDR3 sequence (DNA): TGTGCCAGCAGCTCTGGGACAAGGGCCGATAACACTGAAGCTTTCTTT.